The source of this TCR beta chain is a study of blood T cell repertoires in COVID-19. Study as a whole: Acute-phase and convalescent COVID-19 samples originated in the United States, Italy and Spain.

Source study methods: Reference gene primers were amplified, and this amplification served to estimate nucleated cell counts. Sequencing used immunoSEQ multiplex PCR; TCRdb keeps in-frame clones, though not all of them. The D gene and trimming were derived from the DNA, and the V and J assignments and clone size from that table. This sample has 210,000 or so clones, with approximately 90% found just once. Enrollees, about 18 to 89 years old, lived in about two dozen US areas. The sequenced sample consisted of PBMCs or T cells enriched from blood (not recorded which). The TCR was taken from a man in his thirties or forties who had recovered from COVID-19.

Written as DNA, the CDR3 is TGTGCCAGCATTTATTTACCAGTAATCTCCTACGAGCAGTACTTC. It codes for CASIYLPVISYEQYF. This chain joins TRBV6-5 and TRBJ2-7; D uncertain. Germline V gene data show CDR1 as MNHEY and CDR2 as SVGAGI. The CDR3 is made up of 15 amino acids. With 7 bases removed from V and 0 bases from J, the gap between germline ends came to 16 bases.